This TCR beta chain was sequenced for a study of blood T cell repertoires in COVID-19. Overall study: The United States, Italy and Spain were the sources of the acute and convalescent COVID-19 samples. The analysed material was cDNA or gDNA that came from T cells, B-cell-depleted T cells, or PBMCs.

Between the trimmed V and J ends, which lost 5 bases and 4 bases, there was a span of 7 bases. CDR1 LNHDA and CDR2 SQIVND come from the germline V gene (reference sequence). CDR3 length equals 12 residues. Produced via immunoSEQ multiplex PCR; TCRdb's table is partial and in-frame only. The sample records approximately 280,000 clones, about 90% being singletons. This chain uses TRBV19 with TRBJ2-3, with a tentative D call TRBD2 (6 bases). Input material: peripheral blood. The sequence derives from a woman under 40 who had recovered from COVID-19. CDR3 loop: CASSSGADTQYF. DNA of the CDR3: TGTGCCAGTAGTTCGGGGGCAGATACGCAGTATTTT.